This T cell receptor beta chain was identified in a study of blood T cells in healthy people across ages. The study, taken as a whole, reports: Per million T cells, TCR beta diversity dropped roughly linearly as age increased.

To note about this clonotype: Its specificity is not known.

V was pared by 7 bases and J by 10 bases, with 14 bases between. Germline V gene lookup returns CDR1 MNHEY and CDR2 SMNVEV (reference sequence). The CDR3 extends over 12 amino acids. The second PCR ran roughly 7 to 12 cycles with a sample-barcoded 5' primer and J-beta primers. TCRdb redid the calling of the 5' RACE reads with MiXCR, one entry per CDR3 protein. Of around 970,000 distinct CDR3 sequences listed, roughly 51% were seen once; the top ten hold about a fifth. The sample comprised blood. The chain recombines TRBV27 with TRBJ2-1; D is perhaps TRBD1 or TRBD2 (6 bases each). This clonotype originated in a woman aged 55-70 years in good health. CDR3 bases: TGTGCCAGCACTATGGGGGGCAAGGAGCAGTTCTTC. This sequence encodes CASTMGGKEQFF.